Shown below are 25 T cell receptor beta chains from a single sample sequenced in a study of T-cell memory formation after mild COVID-19 (dated by TCRdb to 2020 to 2022). The method behind the library was 5' RACE. Sequencing was performed on an Illumina NovaSeq 6000. The raw public reads went through TCRdb reprocessing: fastp at Q25, MiXCR clone calling, in-frame beta chains kept. Under each unique CDR3 protein, matching rows form one entry showing the most common genes and DNA. In all, the sample holds 400,000 to 500,000 distinct CDR3 sequences, and 20% of those were seen once. About 8.8% of the sample is taken by the ten largest. Sequenced material: PBMCs or a T cell subset sorted from them (not recorded which). The receptors come from an adult woman who had mild COVID-19 (a few samples of this study predate the infection). The sample titles of this study are shuffled in the database, so cell type and time point are left out; the donor was told from shared clones.

The chain combines TRBV6-5 with TRBJ2-3; 7 bases map to TRBD1. The junction had 16 bases not matched to a gene; V was cut back by 5 bases and J by 5 bases. The CDR3 has 17 residues. Germline CDR1 is MNHEY and CDR2 is SVGAGI. CDR3 in amino acids: CASSLTTGPYILDTQYF. The CDR3 DNA is TGTGCCAGCAGTCTCACGACAGGGCCTTATATACTAGATACGCAGTATTTT.

This rearrangement joins TRBV18 to TRBJ2-7; D not resolved. CDR3 length: 13 amino acids. CDR1 and CDR2 from the germline V gene are KGHSH and LQKENI. The V and J ends lost 2 bases and 4 bases respectively, with 9 bases between them. The CDR3 nucleotides are TGTGCCAGCTCACCAGCACTGAGGTACGAGCAGTACTTC. Its translation: CASSPALRYEQYF.

The V call is TRBV18, the J call TRBJ2-7; no reliable D call. The CDR3 loop spans 12 amino acids. The V and J ends lost 6 bases and 5 bases respectively, with 11 bases between them. Germline V gene sequence: CDR1 KGHSH, CDR2 LQKENI. The CDR3 sequence is CASSPVGHEQYF. CDR3 sequence (DNA): TGTGCCAGCTCGCCGGTCGGACACGAGCAGTACTTC.

This clonotype was detected ten times or more. This chain joins TRBV27 and TRBJ1-6, with unresolved D. The CDR3 is 13 amino acids. V was cut by 1 base and J by 5 bases, with 3 bases left in between. Looked up from germline, CDR1 is MNHEY and CDR2 is SMNVEV (reference sequence). CDR3 in DNA: TGTGCCAGCAGTTTATTGGATAATTCACCCCTCCACTTT. This encodes CASSLLDNSPLHF.

The gene calls are TRBV7-9 and TRBJ2-1; 11 bases are shared with TRBD1. The CDR3 contains 16 residues. Germline loops: CDR1 SEHNR, CDR2 FQNEAQ (reference sequence). V lost 1 base, J lost 8 bases, and 7 bases stayed unmatched. CDR3 sequence reads: CASSLGGTGGRYEQFF. In nucleotides, the CDR3 is TGTGCCAGCAGCTTAGGTGGGACAGGGGGTCGCTATGAGCAGTTCTTC.

This clonotype was recorded a few times. V and J are TRBV5-5 and TRBJ2-7, with a possible D match to TRBD1 (5 bases). V was clipped by 2 bases and J by 5 bases, with 26 bases between them. Germline V gene lookup returns CDR1 SGHKS and CDR2 YYEKEE (reference sequence). The length of the CDR3 is 18 residues. CDR3 residues: CASSLALKSGVGVHEQYF. The CDR3 DNA reads as TGTGCCAGCAGCTTAGCCCTAAAATCTGGGGTAGGGGTACACGAGCAGTACTTC.

V gene TRBV5-5 combines with J gene TRBJ1-1; D remains unclear. Trimming left V 0 bases short and J 0 bases short, with 15 bases between. The CDR3 covers 17 residues. Germline V gene data show CDR1 as SGHKS and CDR2 as YYEKEE (reference sequence). The CDR3 here is CASSLAYGTGLNTEAFF. For the CDR3, the DNA is TGTGCCAGCAGCTTGGCCTACGGCACCGGCTTGAACACTGAAGCTTTCTTT. The entire variable domain, with the rest obtained from reference TRBV5-5 and TRBJ1-1, is as follows: DAGVTQSPTHLIKTRGQQVTLRCSPISGHKSVSWYQQVLGQGPQFIFQYYEKEERGRGNFPDRFSARQFPNYSSELNVNALLLGDSALYLCASSLAYGTGLNTEAFFGQGTRLTVV.

The chain has TRBV9 and TRBJ1-2, with 7 bases matching TRBD1. Germline assignment: CDR1 SGDLS and CDR2 YYNGEE. J was trimmed by 1 base and V by 3 bases; bases with no gene match: 6. This CDR3 contains 15 residues. CDR3 in DNA: TGTGCCAGCAGCGAGGGGCAGGGGGTTAACTATGGCTACACCTTC. Protein product: CASSEGQGVNYGYTF.

This clonotype occurred many times. The V call is TRBV12-3 or TRBV12-4, the J call TRBJ2-1, with D unresolved. V was pared by 9 bases and J by 2 bases, with 5 bases between. The CDR3 runs to 11 residues. The CDR3 reads CASSTYNEQFF. Written as DNA, the CDR3 is TGTGCCAGTAGCACCTACAATGAGCAGTTCTTC.

V gene TRBV5-6 combines with J gene TRBJ1-5, with D perhaps TRBD1 (5 bases). V was pared by 0 bases and J by 6 bases, with 16 bases between. The CDR3 runs 16 residues. Germline V gene lookup returns CDR1 SGHDT and CDR2 YYEEEE. CDR3 sequence reads: CASSLGVGGAAQPQHF. Written as DNA, the CDR3 is TGTGCCAGCAGCTTGGGGGTAGGAGGGGCAGCTCAGCCCCAGCATTTT.

V is TRBV7-9 and J is TRBJ2-6, with 9 nucleotides matching TRBD1. The CDR3 sequence is 19 residues long. Trimming took 1 base from V and 2 from J; bases not matched to a gene: 9. Germline V gene sequence: CDR1 SEHNR, CDR2 FQNEAQ (reference sequence). The DNA of the CDR3 is TGTGCCAGCAGCTTAGGGGACAGGGTCAGGGGCCCTGGGGCCAACGTCCTGACTTTC. This encodes CASSLGDRVRGPGANVLTF.

The chain couples TRBV19 to TRBJ1-5; 11 nucleotides align to TRBD1. With 10 bases clipped from V and 5 bases from J, the junction kept 7 bases outside the gene matches. In germline, CDR1 is LNHDA, CDR2 SQIVND (reference sequence). The CDR3 is 14 residues long. The CDR3 spells CATWTGGFYQPQHF. Here the CDR3 DNA reads TGTGCCACCTGGACAGGGGGCTTTTATCAGCCCCAGCATTTT.

The J gene is TRBJ2-1, the V gene TRBV20-1; TRBD2 matches at 10 bases. V was clipped by 0 bases and J by 8 bases; unmatched bases: 7. This CDR3 spans 15 amino acids. The V gene's germline CDR1 is DFQATT and CDR2 SNEGSKA (reference sequence). CDR3 bases: TGCAGTGCTAGAGATTATAGCGGGAGGATGGATGAGCAGTTCTTC. This sequence encodes CSARDYSGRMDEQFF.

This rearrangement joins TRBV9 to TRBJ2-6; 13 positions agree with TRBD2. Germline V gene data show CDR1 as SGDLS and CDR2 as YYNGEE. The CDR3 runs 19 residues. The ends lost 3 bases at V and 0 bases at J; junction bases unmatched: 6. The CDR3 DNA is TGTGCCAGCAGCGCCGGACTAGCGGGGGAAAGCTCTGGGGCCAACGTCCTGACTTTC. It encodes CASSAGLAGESSGANVLTF.

The chain links TRBV20-1 to TRBJ1-6; D call uncertain. This CDR3 has 13 amino acids. Trimming removed 7 bases from V and 0 bases from J, with 7 bases in between. Germline V gene lookup returns CDR1 DFQATT and CDR2 SNEGSKA (reference sequence). DNA of the CDR3: TGCAGTGTACCGAGCTCCTATAATTCACCCCTCCACTTT. Translating gives CSVPSSYNSPLHF.

In this sample, this clonotype turned up a few times. V and J are TRBV12-3 or TRBV12-4 and TRBJ2-7, with 7 bases matching TRBD2. The CDR3 consists of 14 residues. Unmatched junction bases numbered 4, after V lost 3 bases and J lost 2 bases. CDR3 in amino acids: CASSLERGAYEQYF. CDR3 nucleotide sequence: TGTGCCAGCAGTTTGGAGCGGGGCGCCTACGAGCAGTACTTC.

The chain is built from TRBV20-1 and TRBJ2-3; possibly TRBD2 for D (5 bases). The ends were cut back, 6 bases at V and 4 bases at J, with 14 bases in the middle. Germline values: CDR1 DFQATT, CDR2 SNEGSKA (reference sequence). The CDR3 has 13 amino acids. CDR3: CSARQRRADTQYF. The CDR3 DNA reads TGCAGTGCCAGGCAGCGGCGGGCAGATACGCAGTATTTT.

This clonotype has ten or more counts. The chain combines TRBV6-2 or TRBV6-3 with TRBJ2-2; D gene uncertain. V lost 2 bases and J 5 bases, leaving 12 bases between the germline ends. The germline V gene encodes CDR1 MNHEY and CDR2 SVGEGT. The CDR3 extends over 15 amino acids. CDR3 region: CASSYPYLPTGELFF. The CDR3 DNA sequence: TGTGCCAGCAGTTACCCCTACTTACCAACCGGGGAGCTGTTTTTT.

This clonotype was observed a few times. The chain links TRBV7-2 to TRBJ2-2, with unresolved D. CDR1 SGHTA and CDR2 FQGNSA come from the germline V gene. Trimming took off 1 base at V and 7 bases at J, with 7 bases between the two ends. The CDR3 has 13 amino acids. The CDR3 is CASSLEVVGELFF. The CDR3 region has the DNA TGTGCCAGCAGCTTAGAGGTGGTCGGGGAGCTGTTTTTT.

The chain is built from TRBV12-3 or TRBV12-4 and TRBJ2-5, with D unclear. CDR3 length equals 13 residues. V lost 0 bases and J lost 5, with 7 bases in between. The CDR3 region has the DNA TGTGCCAGCAGTTTAGCGTGGCGCGAGACCCAGTACTTC. This codes for CASSLAWRETQYF.

This clonotype was seen ten or more times. The V and J genes are TRBV29-1 and TRBJ1-1; 7 bases agree with TRBD1. There are 13 residues in the CDR3. Germline lookup yields CDR1 SQVTM and CDR2 ANQGSEA. V gave up 7 bases and J gave up 0 bases; unmatched junction bases: 5. The CDR3 loop is CSASTGMNTEAFF. CDR3 DNA sequence: TGCAGCGCGTCGACAGGGATGAACACTGAAGCTTTCTTT. The full variable domain, completed using reference TRBV29-1 and TRBJ1-1, is SAVISQKPSRDICQRGTSLTIQCQVDSQVTMMFWYRQQPGQSLTLIATANQGSEATYESGFVIDKFPISRPNLTFSTLTVSNMSPEDSSIYLCSASTGMNTEAFFGQGTRLTVV.

The gene calls are TRBV11-2 and TRBJ1-5, with 8 positions matching TRBD1. V was clipped by 5 bases and J by 5 bases; unmatched bases: 2. The CDR3 runs 13 residues. The germline gives CDR1 SGHAT, CDR2 FQNNGV. Here the CDR3 reads CASSGTGYQPQHF. The CDR3 nucleotides are TGTGCCAGCAGCGGGACAGGCTATCAGCCCCAGCATTTT.

As for this clonotype: The junction departs from germline at one end; a sequencing error may be responsible. The V and J genes are TRBV18 and TRBJ1-5, with 9 bases fitting TRBD1. The CDR3 has 15 residues. CDR1 is KGHSH, CDR2 LQKENI, per germline. CDR3 DNA sequence: TGTGCCAGCTCACCCGGGACAGGGAGCAGTCAGCCCCAGCATTTT. It is translated as CASSPGTGSSQPQHF.

The chain combines TRBV5-5 with TRBJ1-5; D perhaps matches TRBD1 (6 bases). In germline, CDR1 is SGHKS, CDR2 YYEKEE (reference sequence). Trimming shortened V by 2 bases and J by 0 bases, and 12 bases separated the two germline ends. The CDR3 is 16 amino acids. The CDR3 nucleotides are TGTGCCAGCAGCTTCCACCCAGGGGATAGCAATCAGCCCCAGCATTTT. This translates into CASSFHPGDSNQPQHF.

The chain employs TRBV27 and TRBJ2-2, with unresolved D. This CDR3 spans 14 amino acids. Trimming took off 2 bases at V and 6 bases at J, with 10 bases between the two ends. CDR1 is MNHEY and CDR2 is SMNVEV in the germline V gene (reference sequence). The CDR3 DNA sequence: TGTGCCAGCAGTTTAATCGGGTATCCCGGGGAGCTGTTTTTT. Translating it yields CASSLIGYPGELFF.